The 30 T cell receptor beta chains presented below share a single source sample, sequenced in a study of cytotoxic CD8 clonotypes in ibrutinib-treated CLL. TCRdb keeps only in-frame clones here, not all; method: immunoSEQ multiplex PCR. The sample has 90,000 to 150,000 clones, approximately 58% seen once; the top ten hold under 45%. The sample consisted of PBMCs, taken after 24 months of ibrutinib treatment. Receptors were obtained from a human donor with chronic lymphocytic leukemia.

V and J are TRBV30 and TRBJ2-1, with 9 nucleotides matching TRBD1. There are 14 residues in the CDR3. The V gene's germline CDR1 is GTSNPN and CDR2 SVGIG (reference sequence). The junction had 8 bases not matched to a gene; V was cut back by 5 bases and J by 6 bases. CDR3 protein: CAWVGQGMGNEQFF. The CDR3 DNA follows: TGTGCCTGGGTGGGACAGGGTATGGGCAATGAGCAGTTCTTC.

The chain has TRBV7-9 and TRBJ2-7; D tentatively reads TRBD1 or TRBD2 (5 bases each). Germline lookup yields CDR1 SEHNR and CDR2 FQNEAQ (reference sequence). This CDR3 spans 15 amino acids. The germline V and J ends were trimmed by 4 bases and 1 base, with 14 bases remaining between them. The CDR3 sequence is CASSSPGRQSYEQYF. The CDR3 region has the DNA TGTGCCAGCAGCTCTCCGGGACGGCAATCCTACGAGCAGTACTTC.

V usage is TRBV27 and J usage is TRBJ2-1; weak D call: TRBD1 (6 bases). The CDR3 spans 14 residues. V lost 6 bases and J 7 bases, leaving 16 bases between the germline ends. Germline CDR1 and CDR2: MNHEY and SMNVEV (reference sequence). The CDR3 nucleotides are TGTGCCAGCAGCCAATTAGGGGGTCAAAATGAGCAGTTCTTC. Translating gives CASSQLGGQNEQFF.

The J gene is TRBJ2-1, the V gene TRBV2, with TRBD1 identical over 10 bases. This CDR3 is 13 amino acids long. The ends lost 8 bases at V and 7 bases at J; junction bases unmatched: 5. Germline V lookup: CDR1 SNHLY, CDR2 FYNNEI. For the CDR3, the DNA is TGTGCCAGCGGGGGACAGGGGTTGAATGAGCAGTTCTTC. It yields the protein CASGGQGLNEQFF.

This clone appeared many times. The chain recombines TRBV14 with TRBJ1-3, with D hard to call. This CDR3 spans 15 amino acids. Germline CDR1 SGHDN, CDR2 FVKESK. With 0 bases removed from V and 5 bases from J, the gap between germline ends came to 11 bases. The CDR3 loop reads CASSQDWRPRNTIYF. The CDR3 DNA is TGTGCCAGCAGCCAAGATTGGCGACCAAGAAACACCATATATTTT.

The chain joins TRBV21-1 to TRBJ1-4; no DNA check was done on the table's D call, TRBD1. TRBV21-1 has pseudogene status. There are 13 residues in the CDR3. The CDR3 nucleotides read TGTGCCACCCTAGGACAGCTAAATGAAAAACTGTTTTTT. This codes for CATLGQLNEKLFF.

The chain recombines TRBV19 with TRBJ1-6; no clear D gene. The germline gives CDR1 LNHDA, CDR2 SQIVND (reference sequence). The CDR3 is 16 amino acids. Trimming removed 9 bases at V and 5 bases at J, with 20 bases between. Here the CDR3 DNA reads TGTGCCAGCAGTCGGTCGACCTCAAACGATAATTCACCCCTCCACTTT. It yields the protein CASSRSTSNDNSPLHF.

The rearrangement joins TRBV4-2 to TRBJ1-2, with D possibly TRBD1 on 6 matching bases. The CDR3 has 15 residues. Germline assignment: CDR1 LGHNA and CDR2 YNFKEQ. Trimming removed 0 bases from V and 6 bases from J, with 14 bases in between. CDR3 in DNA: TGTGCCAGCAGCCAAGAGCATGGGGGCAATAATGGCTACACCTTC. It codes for CASSQEHGGNNGYTF.

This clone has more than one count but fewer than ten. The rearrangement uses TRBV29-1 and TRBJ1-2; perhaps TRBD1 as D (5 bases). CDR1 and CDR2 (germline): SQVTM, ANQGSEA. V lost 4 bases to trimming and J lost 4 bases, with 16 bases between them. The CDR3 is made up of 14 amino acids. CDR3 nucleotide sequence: TGCAGCGTTGGAGAGGACACATATATCTATGGCTACACCTTC. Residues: CSVGEDTYIYGYTF.

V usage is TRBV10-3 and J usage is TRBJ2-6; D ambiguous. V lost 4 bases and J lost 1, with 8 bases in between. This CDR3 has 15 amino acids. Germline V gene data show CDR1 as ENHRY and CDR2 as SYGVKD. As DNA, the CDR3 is TGTGCCATCAGTGGGGCGACTTCTGGGGCCAACGTCCTGACTTTC. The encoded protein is CAISGATSGANVLTF.

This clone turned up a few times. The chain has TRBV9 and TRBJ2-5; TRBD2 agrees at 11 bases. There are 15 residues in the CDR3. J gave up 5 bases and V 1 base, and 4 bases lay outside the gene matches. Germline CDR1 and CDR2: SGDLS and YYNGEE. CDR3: CASSVLAGGPETQYF. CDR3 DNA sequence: TGTGCCAGCAGCGTATTAGCGGGGGGGCCGGAGACCCAGTACTTC.

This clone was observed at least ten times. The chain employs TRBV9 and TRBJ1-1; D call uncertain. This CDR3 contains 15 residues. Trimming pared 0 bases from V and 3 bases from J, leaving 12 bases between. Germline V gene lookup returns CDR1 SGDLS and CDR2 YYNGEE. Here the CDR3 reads CASSVAFGRDTEAFF. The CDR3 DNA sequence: TGTGCCAGCAGCGTAGCCTTTGGACGGGACACTGAAGCTTTCTTT.

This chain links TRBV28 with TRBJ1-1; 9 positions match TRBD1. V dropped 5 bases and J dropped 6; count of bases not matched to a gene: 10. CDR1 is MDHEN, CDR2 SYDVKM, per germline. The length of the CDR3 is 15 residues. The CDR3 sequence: CASSLAVGQGPEAFF. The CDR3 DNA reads TGTGCCAGCAGTCTCGCCGTGGGACAGGGCCCTGAAGCTTTCTTT.

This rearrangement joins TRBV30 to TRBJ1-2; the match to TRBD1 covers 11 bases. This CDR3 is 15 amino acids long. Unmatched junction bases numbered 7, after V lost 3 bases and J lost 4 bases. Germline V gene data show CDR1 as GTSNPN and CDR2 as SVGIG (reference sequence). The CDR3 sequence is CAWRSRDRGTYGYTF. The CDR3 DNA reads TGTGCCTGGAGAAGTCGGGACAGGGGGACCTATGGCTACACCTTC.

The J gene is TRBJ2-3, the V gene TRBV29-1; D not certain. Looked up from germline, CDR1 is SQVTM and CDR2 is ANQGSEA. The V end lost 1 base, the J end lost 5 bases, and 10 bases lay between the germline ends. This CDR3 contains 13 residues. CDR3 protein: CSVEAQWGDTQYF. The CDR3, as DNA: TGCAGCGTTGAAGCCCAGTGGGGAGATACGCAGTATTTT.

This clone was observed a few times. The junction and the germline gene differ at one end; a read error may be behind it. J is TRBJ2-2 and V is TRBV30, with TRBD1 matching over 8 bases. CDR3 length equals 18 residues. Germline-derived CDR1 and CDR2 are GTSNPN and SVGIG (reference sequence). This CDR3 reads CAWTMSRGRGRNPGELFF. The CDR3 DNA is TGTGCCTGGACTATGTCCAGGGGGCGAGGTAGGAACCCCGGGGAGCTGTTTTTT.

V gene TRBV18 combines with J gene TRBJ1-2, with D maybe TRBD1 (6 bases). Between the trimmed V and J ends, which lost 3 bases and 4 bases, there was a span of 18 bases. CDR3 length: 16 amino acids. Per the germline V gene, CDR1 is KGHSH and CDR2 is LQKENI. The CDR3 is CASSPAQGSLTYGYTF. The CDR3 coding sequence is TGTGCCAGCTCACCGGCGCAGGGGAGCCTCACCTATGGCTACACCTTC.

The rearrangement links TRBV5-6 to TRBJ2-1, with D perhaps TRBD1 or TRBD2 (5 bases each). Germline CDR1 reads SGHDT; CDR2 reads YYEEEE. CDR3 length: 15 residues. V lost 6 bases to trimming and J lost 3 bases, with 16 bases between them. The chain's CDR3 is CASTRVGRSYNEQFF. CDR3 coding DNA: TGTGCCAGCACCCGGGTGGGACGGAGCTACAATGAGCAGTTCTTC.

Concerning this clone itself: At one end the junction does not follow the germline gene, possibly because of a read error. The CDR3 DNA reads TGCGTCAGCAGCTGGGGAGGGGACCCCTACGAGCAGTACTTC. This gives the protein CVSSWGGDPYEQYF. The chain uses TRBV5-1 and TRBJ2-7; 7 positions agree with TRBD2. This CDR3 spans 14 amino acids. The germline CDR1 and CDR2 sequences are SGHRS and YFSETQ.

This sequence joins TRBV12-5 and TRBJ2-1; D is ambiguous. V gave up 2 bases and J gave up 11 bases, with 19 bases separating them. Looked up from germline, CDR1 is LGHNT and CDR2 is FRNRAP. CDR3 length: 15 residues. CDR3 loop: CASGLFRVRMSKQFF. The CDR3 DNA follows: TGTGCTAGTGGTTTGTTTCGGGTTCGAATGAGTAAGCAGTTCTTC. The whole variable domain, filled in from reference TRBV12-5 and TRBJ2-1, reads DARVTQTPRHKVTEMGQEVTMRCQPILGHNTVFWYRQTMMQGLELLAYFRNRAPLDDSGMPKDRFSAEMPDATLATLKIQPSEPRDSAVYFCASGLFRVRMSKQFFGPGTRLTVL.

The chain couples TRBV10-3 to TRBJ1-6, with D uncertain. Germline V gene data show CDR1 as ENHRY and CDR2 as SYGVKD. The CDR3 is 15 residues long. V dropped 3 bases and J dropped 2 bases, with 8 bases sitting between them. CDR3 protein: CAISETGPYNSPLHF. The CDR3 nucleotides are TGTGCCATCAGTGAAACCGGGCCCTATAATTCACCCCTCCACTTT.

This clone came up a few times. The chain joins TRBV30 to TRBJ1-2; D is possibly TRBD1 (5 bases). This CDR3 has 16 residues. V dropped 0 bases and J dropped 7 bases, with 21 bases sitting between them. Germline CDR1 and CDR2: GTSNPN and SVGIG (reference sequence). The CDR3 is CAWSVVLSRGTGGYTF. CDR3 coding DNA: TGTGCCTGGAGTGTCGTCTTGTCGCGGGGGACGGGTGGCTACACCTTC.

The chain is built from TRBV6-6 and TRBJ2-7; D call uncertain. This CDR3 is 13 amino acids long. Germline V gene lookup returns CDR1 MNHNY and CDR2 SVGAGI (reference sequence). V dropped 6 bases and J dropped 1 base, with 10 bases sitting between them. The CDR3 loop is CASRDGPSYEQYF. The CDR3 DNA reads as TGTGCCAGCAGAGACGGGCCGTCCTACGAGCAGTACTTC.

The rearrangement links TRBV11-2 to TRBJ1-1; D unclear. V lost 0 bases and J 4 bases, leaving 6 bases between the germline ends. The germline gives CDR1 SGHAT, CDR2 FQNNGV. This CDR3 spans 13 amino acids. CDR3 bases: TGTGCCAGCAGCTTAGAGGTCCGCACTGAAGCTTTCTTT. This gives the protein CASSLEVRTEAFF.

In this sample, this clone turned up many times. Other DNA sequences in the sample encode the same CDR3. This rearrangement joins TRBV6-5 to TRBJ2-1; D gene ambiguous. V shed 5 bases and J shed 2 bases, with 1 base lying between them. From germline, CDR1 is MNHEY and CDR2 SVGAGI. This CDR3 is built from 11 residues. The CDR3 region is CASSTYNEQFF. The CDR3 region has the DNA TGTGCCAGCAGTACCTACAATGAGCAGTTCTTC.

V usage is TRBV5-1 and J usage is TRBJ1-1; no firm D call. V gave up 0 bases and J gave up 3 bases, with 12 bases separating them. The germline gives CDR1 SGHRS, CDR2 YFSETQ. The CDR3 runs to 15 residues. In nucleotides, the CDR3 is TGCGCCAGCAGCTTGGATGGCAATTGGGACACTGAAGCTTTCTTT. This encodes CASSLDGNWDTEAFF.

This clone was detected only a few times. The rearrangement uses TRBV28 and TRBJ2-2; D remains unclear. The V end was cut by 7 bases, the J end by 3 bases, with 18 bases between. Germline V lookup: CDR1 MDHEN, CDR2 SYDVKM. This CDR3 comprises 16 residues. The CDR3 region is CASNSPAGVDTGELFF. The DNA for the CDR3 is TGTGCCAGCAACTCCCCGGCTGGGGTAGACACCGGGGAGCTGTTTTTT.

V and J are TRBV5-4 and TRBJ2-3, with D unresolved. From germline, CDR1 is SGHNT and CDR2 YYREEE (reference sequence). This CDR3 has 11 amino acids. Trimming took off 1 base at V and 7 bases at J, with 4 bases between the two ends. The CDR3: CASSLQNTQYF. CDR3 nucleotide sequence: TGTGCCAGCAGCTTGCAAAATACGCAGTATTTT. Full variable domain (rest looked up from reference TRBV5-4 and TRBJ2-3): ETGVTQSPTHLIKTRGQQVTLRCSSQSGHNTVSWYQQALGQGPQFIFQYYREEENGRGNFPPRFSGLQFPNYSSELNVNALELDDSALYLCASSLQNTQYFGPGTRLTVL.

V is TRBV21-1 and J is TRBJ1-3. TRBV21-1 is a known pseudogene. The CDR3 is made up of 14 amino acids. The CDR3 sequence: CASSKGGRANTIYF. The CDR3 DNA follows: TGTGCCAGCAGCAAAGGGGGTAGAGCGAACACCATATATTTT.

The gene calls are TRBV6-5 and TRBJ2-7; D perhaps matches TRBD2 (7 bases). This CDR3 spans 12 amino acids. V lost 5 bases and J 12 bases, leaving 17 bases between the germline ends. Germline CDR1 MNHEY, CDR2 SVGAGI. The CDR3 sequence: CASSKSGGQRYF. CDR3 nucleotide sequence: TGTGCCAGCAGTAAGTCGGGGGGCCAGCGGTACTTC.